The table lists the clone carrying this TCR beta chain with a count of one. Deletions cut 5 bases from V and 8 bases from J, with 12 bases between. Germline V gives CDR1 SGHVS, CDR2 FQNEAQ. This CDR3 is 12 amino acids long. TCRdb keeps only in-frame clones here, not all; method: immunoSEQ multiplex PCR. The sample has roughly 15,000 clones, about 74% seen once. The data originate from a study of T cell repertoires in MIS-A myocarditis. Sample: left ventricle heart tissue obtained at autopsy. The source is a man aged 18 to 35 with fulminant myocarditis from multisystem inflammatory syndrome in adults (MIS-A) after COVID-19. This sequence joins TRBV7-8 and TRBJ1-1; TRBD1 might be the D (5 bases). CDR3 sequence: CASSPDIGEAFF. The CDR3 DNA reads as TGTGCCAGCAGCCCGGACATCGGGGAAGCTTTCTTT.